These T cell receptor beta chains were read from a single sample in a study of vaccination effects on CD4 cells after COVID-19. Sequenced by immunoSEQ multiplex PCR; TCRdb stores in-frame clones only, minus some. The sample has 45,000 to 70,000 clones, more than 75% seen once. For these TCRs, the target antigens are not known. The starting material was CD4+ T cells from PBMCs cultured with HIV peptides, obtained before COVID-19 vaccination. These receptors were obtained from a human donor who had a prior SARS-CoV-2 infection. The conserved cysteine and the conserved F or W are not part of the CDR3 here. The D gene is left open where the match is weak.

D gene	J gene	V gene	CDR3 protein
NA	TRBJ2-3	TRBV6-2/TRBV6-3	ASSILGDTQY
TRBD2	TRBJ2-1	TRBV18	ASSPDSGGYNEQF
NA	TRBJ2-7	TRBV7-2	ASSFSRGYEQY
NA	TRBJ1-4	TRBV5-1	ASSSRPDTNEKLF
NA	TRBJ1-2	TRBV7-9	ASSSSRGYT
TRBD1	TRBJ2-5	TRBV6-5	ASSRDRPPETQY
NA	TRBJ1-2	TRBV19	ASSIGAEYGYT
TRBD2	TRBJ2-3	TRBV9	ASSVGTSGTDTQY
NA	TRBJ2-4	TRBV27	ASSFAGRRNIQY
TRBD1	TRBJ1-5	TRBV5-1	ASSRTGLPNQPQH
TRBD1	TRBJ2-5	TRBV5-1	ASSPGQASTKTQY
NA	TRBJ2-4	TRBV2	ASSEDGVFPQY
NA	TRBJ2-3	TRBV7-9	ASSLATLSTDTQY
NA	TRBJ1-6	TRBV5-6	ASSLYIGAERSPLH
TRBD1	TRBJ1-2	TRBV6-5	ASRRQGARGYT
NA	TRBJ1-1	TRBV27	ASSLEGMNTEAF
NA	TRBJ2-7	TRBV3-1/TRBV3-2	ASSHYGVSYEQY
NA	TRBJ2-4	TRBV18	ASSPQAWTEQY
TRBD1	TRBJ1-1	TRBV11-2	ASSPKKQGVNTEAF
NA	TRBJ1-2	TRBV30	AWSMLAGDISP
NA	TRBJ2-5	TRBV7-3	ASSLTPGDQETQY
NA	TRBJ1-2	TRBV3-1/TRBV3-2	ASSQFLGGYGYT
NA	TRBJ2-1	TRBV12-5	ATGTYNEQF
NA	TRBJ2-7	TRBV6-6	ASSPQYEQY
NA	TRBJ2-3	TRBV23-1	ASSPGPFPVWY
NA	TRBJ1-1	TRBV29-1	SVEGRVNTEAF
NA	TRBJ2-7	TRBV11-2	ASSPSDSNEQY
NA	TRBJ1-5	TRBV6-5	ASSYSRQSNQPQH
NA	TRBJ1-1	TRBV2	ASKRVNTEAF
NA	TRBJ1-1	TRBV5-4	ASSFRGVTEAF
NA	TRBJ1-2	TRBV18	ASSPGRDDYGYT
NA	TRBJ1-4	TRBV7-9	ASSLTGLEKLF
TRBD1	TRBJ1-6	TRBV7-8	ASSGQGNSPLH
NA	TRBJ2-7	TRBV29-1	SVEGLMGGEQY
TRBD2	TRBJ2-3	TRBV2	ASSDLGRSTDTQY